Listed below are T cell receptor beta chains from one sample, sequenced in a study of Ad26.COV2.S vaccination and SARS-CoV-2 variants. The protocol was immunoSEQ multiplex PCR, while the TCRdb copy is restricted to in-frame clones and leaves out a portion. The data show 200,000 to 250,000 clones, around 89% seen once. The starting material was peripheral blood, obtained in a trial of Ad26.COV2.S vaccine versus placebo. The receptors derive from a person aged 18-65 years who received the Ad26.COV2.S COVID-19 vaccine or a placebo. Each CDR3 is given with its conserved first and last residue. D genes are given only for firm matches. Some rows have no size entry. The others give once, few or many, or a class for an expanded clone.

j_gene,abundance,d_gene,v_gene,CDR3nt,CDR3aa
TRBJ2-2,once,-,TRBV5-1,TGCGCCAGCAGCCCGATTAACACCGGGGAGCTGTTTTTT,CASSPINTGELFF
TRBJ2-7,-,-,TRBV7-8,TGTGCCAGCAGCCCCGCCGGGCCCGAGCAGTACTTC,CASSPAGPEQYF
TRBJ2-3,once,TRBD1,TRBV5-1,TGCGCCAGCAGCTTGGCCGGGACAGGGGCAGATACGCAGTATTTT,CASSLAGTGADTQYF
TRBJ2-1,-,TRBD2,TRBV7-2,TGTGCCAGCAGCCAGGGACTAGCGGGAATCCGCAATGAGCAGTTCTTC,CASSQGLAGIRNEQFF
TRBJ2-7,-,-,TRBV19,TGTGCCAGTAGTTATGACCAGTACGAGCAGTACTTC,CASSYDQYEQYF
TRBJ2-7,-,TRBD2,TRBV29-1,TGCAGCGCCGGGACTACCTACGAGCAGTACTTC,CSAGTTYEQYF
TRBJ1-2,-,-,TRBV18,TGTGCCAGCTCACTGACCAAAAACTATGGCTACACCTTC,CASSLTKNYGYTF
TRBJ1-5,-,-,TRBV27,TGTGCCAGCAGTTTATATGAAGGGGGCAATCAGCCCCAGCATTTT,CASSLYEGGNQPQHF
TRBJ1-1,-,-,TRBV18,TGTGCCAGCTCACCACCAATTGGGGGTAACACTGAAGCTTTCTTT,CASSPPIGGNTEAFF
TRBJ2-7,once,-,TRBV6-5,TGTGCCAGCAGACAAGGACATTACGAGCAGTACTTC,CASRQGHYEQYF
TRBJ2-6,-,-,TRBV7-2,TGTGCCAGCAGCTTGGTAAGCTCTGGGGCCAACGTCCTGACTTTC,CASSLVSSGANVLTF
TRBJ2-6,many,-,TRBV6-2/TRBV6-3,TGTGCCAGCAGCCTCCAGGGAACTGGGGCCAACGTCCTGACTTTC,CASSLQGTGANVLTF
TRBJ1-1,-,-,TRBV7-2,TGTGCCAGCAGCTTTAAGGTCTCCGCCAACACTGAAGCTTTCTTT,CASSFKVSANTEAFF
TRBJ2-3,-,-,TRBV5-6,TGTGCCAGCAGCTTAGACAGTCTAACAGATACGCAGTATTTT,CASSLDSLTDTQYF
TRBJ2-3,-,TRBD2,TRBV19,TGTGCCAGTAGTATCCGACCGGGGGGGTTAGTAACAGATACGCAGTATTTT,CASSIRPGGLVTDTQYF
TRBJ2-7,-,-,TRBV6-6,TGTGCCAGCAGGACGGGGAACGAGCAGTACTTC,CASRTGNEQYF
TRBJ1-4,-,TRBD1,TRBV18,TGTGCCAGCTCACAGGCCGACAGGGGAATTTCGACAACTAATGAAAAACTGTTTTTT,CASSQADRGISTTNEKLFF
TRBJ1-3,few,-,TRBV5-1,TGCGCCAGCAGCTTGGGACAGATCAGCTCTGGAAACACCATATATTTT,CASSLGQISSGNTIYF
TRBJ2-3,-,TRBD2,TRBV28,TGTGCCAGTAATTCAGGGACTAGCGTTTTCGAAGATACGCAGTATTTT,CASNSGTSVFEDTQYF
TRBJ1-5,few,TRBD1,TRBV6-1,TGTGCCAGCAGTTCCGGACAGGGCAATCAGCCCCAGCATTTT,CASSSGQGNQPQHF
TRBJ2-3,-,TRBD2,TRBV3-1/TRBV3-2,TGTGCCAGCAGCCAACTAGCGGTAAGCACAGATACGCAGTATTTT,CASSQLAVSTDTQYF
TRBJ2-7,-,-,TRBV27,TGTGCCAGCAGTTTACGGTCCGAACGCTACGAGCAGTACTTC,CASSLRSERYEQYF
TRBJ1-3,-,-,TRBV6-5,TGTGCCAGCAGTAGATTCTGGAGGGAAAGAAACACCATATATTTT,CASSRFWRERNTIYF
TRBJ1-4,-,-,TRBV18,TGTGCCAGCTCACCCGGGGTTGAATCGGGGAAACTGTTTTTT,CASSPGVESGKLFF
TRBJ1-4,once,-,TRBV30,TGTGCCTGGAGTGTCCTCAGGGGACCTAATGAAAAACTGTTTTTT,CAWSVLRGPNEKLFF